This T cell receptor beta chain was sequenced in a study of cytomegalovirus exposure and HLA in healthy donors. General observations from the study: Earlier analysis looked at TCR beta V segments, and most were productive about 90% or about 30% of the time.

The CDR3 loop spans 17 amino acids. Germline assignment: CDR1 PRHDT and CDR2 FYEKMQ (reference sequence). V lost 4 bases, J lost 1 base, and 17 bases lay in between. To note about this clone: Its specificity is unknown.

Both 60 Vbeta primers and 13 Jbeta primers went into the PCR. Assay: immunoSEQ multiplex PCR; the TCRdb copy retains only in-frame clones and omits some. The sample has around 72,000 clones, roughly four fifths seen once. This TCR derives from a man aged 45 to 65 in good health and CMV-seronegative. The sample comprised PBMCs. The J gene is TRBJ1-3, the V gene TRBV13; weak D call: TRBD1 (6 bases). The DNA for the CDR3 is TGTGCCAGCAGCTCCTGGACACAGGGATTGTCTGGAAACACCATATATTTT. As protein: CASSSWTQGLSGNTIYF. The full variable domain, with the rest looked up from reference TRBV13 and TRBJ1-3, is AAGVIQSPRHLIKEKRETATLKCYPIPRHDTVYWYQQGPGQDPQFLISFYEKMQSDKGSIPDRFSAQQFSDYHSELNMSSLELGDSALYFCASSSWTQGLSGNTIYFGEGSWLTVV.